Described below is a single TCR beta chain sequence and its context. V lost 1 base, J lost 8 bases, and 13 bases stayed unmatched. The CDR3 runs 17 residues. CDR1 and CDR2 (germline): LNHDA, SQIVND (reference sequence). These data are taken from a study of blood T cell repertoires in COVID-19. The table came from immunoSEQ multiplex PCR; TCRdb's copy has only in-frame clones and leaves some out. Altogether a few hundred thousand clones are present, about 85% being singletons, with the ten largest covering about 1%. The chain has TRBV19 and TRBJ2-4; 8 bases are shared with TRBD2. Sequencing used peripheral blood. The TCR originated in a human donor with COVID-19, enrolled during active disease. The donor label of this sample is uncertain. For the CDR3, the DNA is TGTGCCAGTAGTATAGTCAGAGTAGCGGGATTAAGGGACATTCAGTACTTC. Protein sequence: CASSIVRVAGLRDIQYF.